This T cell receptor (beta chain) was sequenced for a study of OX40 agonist ivuxolimab in advanced cancers. Study-wide background: Patients received the agonistic anti-OX40 (CD134) antibody ivuxolimab. Under the entry rules, prior anti-PD-1, anti-PD-L1 or anti-CTLA-4 therapy was allowed, and about 38% had some.

Profiling relied on immunoSEQ multiplex PCR, and the TCRdb table lists in-frame clones only, not all of them. The data show 20,000 to 25,000 clones, under 90% seen once. The germline V gene has CDR1 SGHDN and CDR2 FVKESK. The germline V and J ends were trimmed by 4 bases and 5 bases, with 8 bases remaining between them. The CDR3 is 12 amino acids. The sequenced sample was CD4+ or CD8+ T cells sorted from blood, obtained in a trial of the OX40 agonist ivuxolimab. The sequence came from an adult with an advanced solid tumor such as melanoma, head and neck, liver or kidney cancer. The chain recombines TRBV14 with TRBJ1-1; D uncertain. CDR3 loop: CASSLAGTEAFF. In DNA form, the CDR3 reads TGTGCCAGCAGCCTGGCCGGGACTGAAGCTTTCTTT.